This TCR beta chain was recorded in a study of shared clonotypes between healthy human individuals. Study overall: For every donor, three CD4 naive, three CD4 memory, two CD8 naive and one CD8 memory plates were used.

Study-wide results and caveats: Depth of sequencing was expected to influence donor clonotype sharing. Only a few donors were included, so the genetic and exposure-history diversity represented was limited.

As to this clone: The antigen remains unidentified.

The ends were cut back, 4 bases at V and 4 bases at J, with 5 bases in the middle. CDR3 length: 11 amino acids. Germline V gene data show CDR1 as SGHTA and CDR2 as FQGNSA. Assay used: immunoSEQ multiplex PCR; TCRdb lists only in-frame clones, some missing. This table has about 730,000 clones, 55% to 80% appearing once. The specimen was memory CD4+ T cells sorted from blood. Specified subset: CD45RA-negative fraction. This chain uses TRBV7-2 with TRBJ2-7; D uncertain. The TCR comes from a woman in her twenties or thirties in good health. In DNA form, the CDR3 reads TGTGCCAGCAGCTCCGAATACGAGCAGTACTTC. Its protein is CASSSEYEQYF.